This T cell receptor beta chain comes out of a study of T cell responses to AZD1222 COVID-19 vaccine. The study's findings and limits: It should be noted that donors were predominantly white British and more often female, and clonal diversity was possibly underestimated.

The V end lost 3 bases, the J end lost 0 bases, and 18 bases lay between the germline ends. The CDR3 runs 19 residues. Looked up from germline, CDR1 is LNHDA and CDR2 is SQIVND (reference sequence). This clone was seen only a few times. Its cognate antigen is unknown. Data came from immunoSEQ multiplex PCR; TCRdb stores just in-frame clones and leaves some out. The top ten hold 8.7% of the sample, which has more than 15,000 clones, under 90% seen once. Here the sequenced sample was peripheral blood, taken 28 days after the second AZD1222 dose. The rearrangement uses TRBV19 and TRBJ2-6; D remains ambiguous. This TCR was sampled from an adult who received the AZD1222 COVID-19 vaccine. DNA of the CDR3: TGTGCCAGTAGTATTCTTAGGGCGACTGGTACCTCTGGGGCCAACGTCCTGACTTTC. Its protein product is CASSILRATGTSGANVLTF.